The entry below gives a single T cell receptor (beta chain) sequence along with its context. The sample belongs to a study of shared clonotypes between healthy human individuals. The V gene end was trimmed by 5 bases and the J gene end by 13 bases; junction bases not matched to a gene: 9. CDR3 length: 12 amino acids. In germline, CDR1 is MNHNS, CDR2 SASEGT. Naive CD8 cells were CD45RO-negative, positively selected for CCR7, excluding terminally differentiated effector memory CD45RA+ cells. The study drew its donors from healthy HIV-negative adults without recent acute infections or vaccinations. Method: immunoSEQ multiplex PCR; TCRdb's copy keeps in-frame clones and lacks some. The sample contains roughly 2,000,000 clones, about 94% of which appear only once.

The source of this sequence is a man aged 18 to 29 in good health. Sequencing was done on a sample of naive CD8+ T cells sorted from blood. This chain uses TRBV6-1 with TRBJ2-3; 7 nucleotides line up with TRBD2. The CDR3 sequence is CASSSTSPTEYF. The DNA for the CDR3 is TGTGCCAGCAGTTCGACTAGCCCCACCGAGTATTTT.